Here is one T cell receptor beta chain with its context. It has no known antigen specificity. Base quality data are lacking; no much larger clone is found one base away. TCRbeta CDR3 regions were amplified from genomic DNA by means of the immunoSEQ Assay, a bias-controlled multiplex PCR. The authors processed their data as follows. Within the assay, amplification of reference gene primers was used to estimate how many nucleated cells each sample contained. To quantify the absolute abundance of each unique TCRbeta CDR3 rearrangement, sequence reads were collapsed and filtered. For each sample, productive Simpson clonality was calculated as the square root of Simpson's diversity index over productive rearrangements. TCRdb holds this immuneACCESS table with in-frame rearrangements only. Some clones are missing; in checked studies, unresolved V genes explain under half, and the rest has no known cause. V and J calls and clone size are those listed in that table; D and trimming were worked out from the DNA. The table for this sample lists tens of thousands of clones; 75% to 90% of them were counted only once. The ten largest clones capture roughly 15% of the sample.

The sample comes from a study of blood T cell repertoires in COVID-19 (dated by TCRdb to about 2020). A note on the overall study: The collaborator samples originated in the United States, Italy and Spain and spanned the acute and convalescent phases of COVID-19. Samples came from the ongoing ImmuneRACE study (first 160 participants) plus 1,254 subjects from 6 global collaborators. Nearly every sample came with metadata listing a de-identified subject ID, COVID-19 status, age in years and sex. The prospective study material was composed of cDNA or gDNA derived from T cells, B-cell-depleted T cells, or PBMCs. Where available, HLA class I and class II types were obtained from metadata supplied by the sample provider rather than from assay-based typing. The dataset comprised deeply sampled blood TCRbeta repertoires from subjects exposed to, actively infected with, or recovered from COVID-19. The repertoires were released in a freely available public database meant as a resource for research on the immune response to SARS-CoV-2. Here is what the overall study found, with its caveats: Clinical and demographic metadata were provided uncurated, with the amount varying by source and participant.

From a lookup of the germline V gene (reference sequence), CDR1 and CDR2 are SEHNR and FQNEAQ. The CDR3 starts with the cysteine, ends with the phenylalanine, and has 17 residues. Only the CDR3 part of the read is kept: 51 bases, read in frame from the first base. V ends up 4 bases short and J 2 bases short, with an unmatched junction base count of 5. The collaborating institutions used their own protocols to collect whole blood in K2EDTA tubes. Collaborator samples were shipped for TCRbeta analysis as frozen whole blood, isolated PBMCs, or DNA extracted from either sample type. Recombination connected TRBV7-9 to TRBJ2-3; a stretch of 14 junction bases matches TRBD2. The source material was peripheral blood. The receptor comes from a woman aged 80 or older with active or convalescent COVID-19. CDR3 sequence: CASSSGTSGSVTDTQYF. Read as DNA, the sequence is TGTGCCAGCAGCTCCGGGACTAGCGGGAGTGTCACAGATACGCAGTATTTT.